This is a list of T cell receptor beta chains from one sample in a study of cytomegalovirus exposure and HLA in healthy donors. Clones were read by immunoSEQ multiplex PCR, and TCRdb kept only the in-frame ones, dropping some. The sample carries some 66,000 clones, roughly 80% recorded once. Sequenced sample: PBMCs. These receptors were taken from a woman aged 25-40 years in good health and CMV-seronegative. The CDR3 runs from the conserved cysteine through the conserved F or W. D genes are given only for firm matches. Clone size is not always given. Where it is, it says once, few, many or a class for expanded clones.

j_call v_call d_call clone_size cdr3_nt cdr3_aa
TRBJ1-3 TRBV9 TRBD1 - TGTGCCAGCAGCCCCCGGGCAGGGGGCGCCCGGGCGGGAAACACCATATATTTT CASSPRAGGARAGNTIYF
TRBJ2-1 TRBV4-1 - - TGCGCCAGCAGCCAAGAGACGCGGAGCTCCTACAATGAGCAGTTCTTC CASSQETRSSYNEQFF
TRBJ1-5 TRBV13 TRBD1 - TGTGCCAGCAGCTTAAGGGGACAGGGGGAAAGCAATCAGCCCCAGCATTTT CASSLRGQGESNQPQHF
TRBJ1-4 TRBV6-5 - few TGTGCCAGCCTCGGGGATAATGAAAAACTGTTTTTT CASLGDNEKLFF
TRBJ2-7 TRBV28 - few TGTGCCAGCAGCGTTGCAGGGATCGAGCAGTACTTC CASSVAGIEQYF
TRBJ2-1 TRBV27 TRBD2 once TGTGCCAGCAGTTTGGCGGGGGGGCATGATGAGCAGTTCTTC CASSLAGGHDEQFF
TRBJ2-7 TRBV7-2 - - TGTGCCAGCCGACGGGGTAACGAGCAGTACTTC CASRRGNEQYF
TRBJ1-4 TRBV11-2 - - TGTGCCAGCAGCCGCCTGGGGAGCTCCGGAGAAAAACTGTTTTTT CASSRLGSSGEKLFF
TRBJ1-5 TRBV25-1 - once TGTGCCAGCAGTGAAATGGGGGCGGGCAATCAGCCCCAGCATTTT CASSEMGAGNQPQHF
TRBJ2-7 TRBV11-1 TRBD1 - TGTGCCAGTCAGGGGACAGGGGTAGGCGAGCAGTACTTC CASQGTGVGEQYF
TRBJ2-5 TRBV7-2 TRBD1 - TGTGCCAGCAGCTTAGGCGACAGGGTAGGAGAGACCCAGTACTTC CASSLGDRVGETQYF
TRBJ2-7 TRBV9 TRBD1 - TGTGCCAGCAGCGTATCCTCGGGACAGGGGTCCTACGAGCAGTACTTC CASSVSSGQGSYEQYF
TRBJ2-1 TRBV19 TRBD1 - TGTGCCAGCCGAACTCCCGGGACAGGGAGGGTCAATGAGCAGTTCTTC CASRTPGTGRVNEQFF
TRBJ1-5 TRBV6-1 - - TGTGCCAGCAGTGTAATGGCAGACAATCAGCCCCAGCATTTT CASSVMADNQPQHF
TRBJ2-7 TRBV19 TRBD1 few TGTGCCAGTAGTCCCGCCGATGGACAGGGGAATTACGAGCAGTACTTC CASSPADGQGNYEQYF
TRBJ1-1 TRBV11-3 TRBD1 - TGTGCCAGCAGCTTATATTCCTCGTCTGGACAGGGAGAGACTGAAGCTTTCTTT CASSLYSSSGQGETEAFF
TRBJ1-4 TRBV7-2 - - TGTGCCAGCAGCATTGACAGGATGTCGGGTGAAAAACTGTTTTTT CASSIDRMSGEKLFF
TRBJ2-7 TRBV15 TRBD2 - TGTGCCACCAGCAGAGGGGGACTAGCGGTGTACGAGCAGTACTTC CATSRGGLAVYEQYF
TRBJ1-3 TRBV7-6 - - TGTGCCAGCAGCTCGGAACAGGGCTCCGGAAACACCATATATTTT CASSSEQGSGNTIYF
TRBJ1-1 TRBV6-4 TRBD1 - TGTGCCAGCAGTCTAACAGGGGGCCGCGAAGCTTTCTTT CASSLTGGREAFF
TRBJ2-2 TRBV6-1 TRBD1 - TGTGCCAGCAGTGAACTCTGGACAGGGGGCCCCGGGGAGCTGTTTTTT CASSELWTGGPGELFF
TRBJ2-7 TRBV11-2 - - TGTGCCAGCAGCTTAAATTTCGGGACTTTCACCTACGAGCAGTACTTC CASSLNFGTFTYEQYF
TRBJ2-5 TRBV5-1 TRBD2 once TGCGCCAGCAGCTTGGACCCTAGCGGGGCACAAGAGACCCAGTACTTC CASSLDPSGAQETQYF
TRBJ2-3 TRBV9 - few TGTGCCAGCAGCGTAGCGAGTCAATTCACAGATACGCAGTATTTT CASSVASQFTDTQYF
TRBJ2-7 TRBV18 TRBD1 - TGTGCCAGCTCCCCCGACAGGGCCGAGCAGTACTTC CASSPDRAEQYF
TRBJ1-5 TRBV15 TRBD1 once TGTGCCACCAGCAGACCCTCCGGGACAGGGGGCAGATGGGAGCCCCAGCATTTT CATSRPSGTGGRWEPQHF
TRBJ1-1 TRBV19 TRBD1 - TGTGCCAGTCGTACTGGACAGGGGAACACTGAAGCTTTCTTT CASRTGQGNTEAFF
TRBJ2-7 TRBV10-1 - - TGCGCCAGCAGTGACAGGGTTGGCGACGAGCAGTACTTC CASSDRVGDEQYF
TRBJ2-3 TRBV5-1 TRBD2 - TGCGCCAGCTCATGGGGAGGGCACACCACAGATACGCAGTATTTT CASSWGGHTTDTQYF
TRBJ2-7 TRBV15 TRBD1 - TGTGCCACCAGCAGTCGGACAGGGGACCCCTACGAGCAGTACTTC CATSSRTGDPYEQYF
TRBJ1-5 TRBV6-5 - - TGTGCCAGCAGTTACTCGGGAGTCTATCAGCCCCAGCATTTT CASSYSGVYQPQHF
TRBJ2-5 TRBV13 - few TGTGCCAGCAGCTTAGTGGGTCACTATGAGGAGACCCAGTACTTC CASSLVGHYEETQYF
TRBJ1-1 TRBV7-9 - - TGTGCCAGCAGCCAGGACACAGGGAACACTGAAGCTTTCTTT CASSQDTGNTEAFF
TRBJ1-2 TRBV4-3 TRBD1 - TGCGCCAGCAGCCAAGATGGAACAGGGGCTAACTATGGCTACACCTTC CASSQDGTGANYGYTF
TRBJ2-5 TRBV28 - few TGTGCCAGCGTCTTACAGGGGGGGGAGACCCAGTACTTC CASVLQGGETQYF
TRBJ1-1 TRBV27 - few TGTGCCAGCAGTTTCCACAGGAACACTGAAGCTTTCTTT CASSFHRNTEAFF
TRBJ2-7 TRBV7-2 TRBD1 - TGTGCCAGCAGCTTAGGGACAGGGGTTGAAGAGCAGTACTTC CASSLGTGVEEQYF
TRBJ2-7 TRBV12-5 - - TGTGCTAGTGGCCCAACACCCTCCTACGAGCAGTACTTC CASGPTPSYEQYF
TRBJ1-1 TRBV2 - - TGTGCCAGCAGTGAAATGGCAGGATCAAACACTGAAGCTTTCTTT CASSEMAGSNTEAFF
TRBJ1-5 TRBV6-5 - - TGTGCCAGCAGTTACTCGGGGGAGGGGGCCCAGCATTTT CASSYSGEGAQHF
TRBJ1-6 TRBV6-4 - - TGTGCCAGCAGTCACGGGGGGGACTCACCCCTCCACTTT CASSHGGDSPLHF
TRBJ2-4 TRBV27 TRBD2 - TGTGCCAGCAGTTCATACCTCGGACTAGCGGGGGGGCCGAACATTCAGTACTTC CASSSYLGLAGGPNIQYF
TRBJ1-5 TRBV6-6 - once TGTGCCGTATCCGGGACTGCAAATCAGCCCCAGCATTTT CAVSGTANQPQHF
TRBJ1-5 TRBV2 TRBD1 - TGTGCCAGCAGCGGACAGGGGCCGCCTAATCAGCCCCAGCATTTT CASSGQGPPNQPQHF
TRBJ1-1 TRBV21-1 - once TGTGCCAGCAGCAAAGCCCTGAAACCGGACAGCTTCACTGAAGCTTTCTTT CASSKALKPDSFTEAFF
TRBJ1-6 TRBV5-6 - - TGTGCCAGCAGCTTGTCTTCCTATAATTCACCCCTCCACTTT CASSLSSYNSPLHF
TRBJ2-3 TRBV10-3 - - TGTGCCATCAGTGACTACGACTCTAGCACAGATACGCAGTATTTT CAISDYDSSTDTQYF
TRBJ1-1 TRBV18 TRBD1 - TGTGCCAGCTCACCCTCATCGGACAGGCAACCTCGAGCTTTCTTT CASSPSSDRQPRAFF
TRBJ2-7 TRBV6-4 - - TGTGCCAGCTCTAGAGAGGAAGGGGCCTACGAGCAGTACTTC CASSREEGAYEQYF
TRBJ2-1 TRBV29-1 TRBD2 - TGCAGGTCCGTAGGACTAGCGTCCAATGAGCAGTTCTTC CRSVGLASNEQFF